This passage covers 27 T cell receptor beta chains from one sample sequenced in a study of T cell repertoires in cytomegalovirus infection (dated by TCRdb to the late 2010s). This specimen's treatment or condition label, per the study, means: in vitro stimulation with specific CMV peptide epitopes to enrich CMV-specific T cells. This sample was sequenced with an Illumina HiSeq 1500. Using fastp trimming at Q25 and MiXCR clonotype assembly, TCRdb reanalyzed the public sequencing data and kept in-frame beta chains. Each record represents a unique CDR3 protein, reported with the most common genes and DNA among its rows. The sample table records approximately 730,000 distinct CDR3 sequences; 25% to 30% of these occur just once. Together, the top ten hold under 15% of the sample. No antigens are known for them. The sample was cultured CD8+ T cells from PBMCs, taken from culture after CMV antigen stimulation. The receptors originated from a human donor in good health (CMV status not recorded). Some clones in this sample may be carry-over from other donors' samples.

CDR3 DNA sequence: TGTGCCAGTAGTCCTCAGACGAGGGGGCCCCAGCCAGAAAACATTCAGTACTTC. Its translation: CASSPQTRGPQPENIQYF. The rearrangement links TRBV19 to TRBJ2-4, with TRBD1 matching 7 bases. V trimming: 5 bases; J trimming: 5 bases; junction bases outside the gene matches: 18. The CDR3 covers 18 residues. Looked up from germline, CDR1 is LNHDA and CDR2 is SQIVND (reference sequence).

This clonotype was seen a handful of times. The rearrangement joins TRBV7-6 to TRBJ2-2; 7 bases match TRBD1. The CDR3 has 15 residues. Germline CDR1 reads SGHVS; CDR2 reads FNYEAQ. With V trimmed by 6 bases and J by 6 bases, 10 bases remained unmatched. CDR3: CASRPSQGISGELFF. DNA of the CDR3: TGTGCCAGCAGACCCTCACAGGGGATTTCCGGGGAGCTGTTTTTT.

This clonotype came up many times. This chain connects TRBV6-1 to TRBJ1-4; D remains ambiguous. CDR3 length: 16 residues. Germline assignment: CDR1 MNHNS and CDR2 SASEGT. V was trimmed by 5 bases and J by 3 bases, leaving 16 bases between them. The CDR3: CASSPYGGGANEKLFF. The CDR3 bases are TGTGCCAGCAGTCCCTACGGAGGAGGAGCTAATGAAAAACTGTTTTTT.

The chain has TRBV4-1 and TRBJ2-1; perhaps D is TRBD1 or TRBD2 (5 bases each). This CDR3 is built from 18 residues. Germline V gives CDR1 MGHRA, CDR2 YSYEKL. Trimming cost V 0 bases and J 6 bases, with 21 bases left between them. DNA for the CDR3: TGCGCCAGCAGCCAAGAGGGGCAGGGAGCGTTTCGGGGCAATGAGCAGTTCTTC. Protein: CASSQEGQGAFRGNEQFF.

The V and J genes are TRBV7-9 and TRBJ2-2; 9 bases align to TRBD1. J lost 7 bases, V lost 3 bases, and 9 bases had no gene match. Per germline, CDR1 SEHNR and CDR2 FQNEAQ (reference sequence). The CDR3 contains 16 residues. Here the CDR3 reads CASSFRTGVSHGELFF. The CDR3 DNA reads TGTGCCAGCAGCTTCCGGACAGGGGTGAGCCACGGGGAGCTGTTTTTT.

The chain recombines TRBV6-5 with TRBJ2-7; no firm D call. Trimming took 2 bases from V and 2 from J, leaving 10 bases between them. This CDR3 has 14 amino acids. Germline CDR1 and CDR2: MNHEY and SVGAGI. The CDR3 sequence: CASSYRADAYEQYF. The CDR3 region has the DNA TGTGCCAGCAGTTACCGGGCGGACGCCTACGAGCAGTACTTC.

This clonotype was seen a few times. The V and J genes are TRBV29-1 and TRBJ2-5, with a tentative D call TRBD2 (5 bases). CDR1 is SQVTM and CDR2 is ANQGSEA in the germline V gene. The CDR3 has 12 amino acids. V lost 7 bases to trimming and J lost 2 bases, with 11 bases between them. The DNA for the CDR3 is TGCAGCGGTCGGGGAGCTCAAGAGACCCAGTACTTC. The encoded protein is CSGRGAQETQYF.

At least ten counts were recorded for this clonotype. The rearrangement joins TRBV7-9 to TRBJ2-5; D perhaps matches TRBD2 (6 bases). The CDR3 runs 14 residues. Germline lookup yields CDR1 SEHNR and CDR2 FQNEAQ (reference sequence). Trimming took off 5 bases at V and 5 bases at J, with 15 bases between the two ends. The CDR3 loop reads CASSPPEGWETQYF. The CDR3 region has the DNA TGTGCCAGCAGCCCGCCGGAGGGCTGGGAGACCCAGTACTTC.

This rearrangement joins TRBV7-9 to TRBJ1-4; TRBD1 might be the D (6 bases). CDR1 and CDR2 (germline): SEHNR, FQNEAQ (reference sequence). The CDR3 length is 16 residues. V lost 1 base and J 2 bases, leaving 11 bases between the germline ends. CDR3: CASSLVSGVTNEKLFF. CDR3 DNA: TGTGCCAGCAGCTTAGTGTCAGGGGTGACTAATGAAAAACTGTTTTTT. Full variable domain (rest looked up from reference TRBV7-9 and TRBJ1-4): DTGVSQNPRHKITKRGQNVTFRCDPISEHNRLYWYRQTLGQGPEFLTYFQNEAQLEKSRLLSDRFSAERPKGSFSTLEIQRTEQGDSAMYLCASSLVSGVTNEKLFFGSGTQLSVL.

The chain links TRBV4-3 to TRBJ2-2, with 11 nucleotides matching TRBD2. V dropped 0 bases and J dropped 1; count of bases not matched to a gene: 4. In germline, CDR1 is LGHNA, CDR2 YSLEER. The CDR3 runs 18 residues. CDR3 sequence (DNA): TGCGCCAGCAGCCAAGATTCTCTAGCGGGGGGGAACACCGGGGAGCTGTTTTTT. Its protein is CASSQDSLAGGNTGELFF.

J is TRBJ1-2 and V is TRBV10-3; D is ambiguous. The CDR3 totals 12 residues. V was shortened by 10 bases and J by 5 bases, with 14 bases between the two germline ends. The germline V gene encodes CDR1 ENHRY and CDR2 SYGVKD. The CDR3 region is CATQTAGYGYTF. DNA for the CDR3: TGTGCCACCCAGACGGCGGGTTATGGCTACACCTTC.

This clonotype was observed many times. The V call is TRBV7-8, the J call TRBJ1-6; 11 positions match TRBD1. V dropped 0 bases and J dropped 9; count of bases not matched to a gene: 7. Per the germline V gene, CDR1 is SGHVS and CDR2 is FQNEAQ. The CDR3 totals 17 residues. The CDR3 DNA is TGTGCCAGCAGCTTAGCGAAGGGGACAGGGGGTGGTTCACCCCTCCACTTT. This sequence encodes CASSLAKGTGGGSPLHF.

This clonotype was seen once. This sequence joins TRBV27 and TRBJ2-1, with 7 bases identical to TRBD1. Germline CDR1 and CDR2: MNHEY and SMNVEV (reference sequence). After removal of 3 bases from V and 10 bases from J, the junction contained 6 bases not matched to a gene. This CDR3 has 13 residues. For the CDR3, the DNA is TGTGCCAGCAGTTTCACCCGGGACAGCGAGCAGTTCTTC. As protein: CASSFTRDSEQFF.

Many counts were recorded for this clonotype. V is TRBV7-9 and J is TRBJ1-2, with D possibly TRBD1 on 6 matching bases. Germline V CDR1 and CDR2: SEHNR, FQNEAQ (reference sequence). CDR3 size: 15 residues. V was trimmed by 4 bases and J by 0 bases, leaving 12 bases between them. The CDR3 coding sequence is TGTGCCAGCAGCTCCGACAGGAAGGCTAACTATGGCTACACCTTC. Its protein product is CASSSDRKANYGYTF.

This clonotype was detected many times. The chain couples TRBV7-8 to TRBJ2-5; no firm D call. This CDR3 spans 13 amino acids. Germline V gene data show CDR1 as SGHVS and CDR2 as FQNEAQ. V lost 8 bases and J lost 4, with 14 bases in between. The CDR3 region has the DNA TGTGCCAGCCGTGAGCCCCTTCCAGAGACCCAGTACTTC. Its translation is CASREPLPETQYF.

In its sample, this clonotype was seen a few times. The gene calls are TRBV7-6 and TRBJ2-1; D is unclear. Germline V gene lookup returns CDR1 SGHVS and CDR2 FNYEAQ. The V and J ends lost 6 bases and 2 bases respectively, with 5 bases between them. The CDR3 is 12 amino acids. CDR3 in amino acids: CASSSTYNEQFF. CDR3 DNA sequence: TGTGCCAGCAGTTCAACCTACAATGAGCAGTTCTTC.

This clonotype appeared a few times. J is TRBJ2-1 and V is TRBV7-9; 9 nucleotides align to TRBD2. There are 15 residues in the CDR3. Trimming took 8 bases from V and 7 from J; bases not matched to a gene: 12. CDR1 and CDR2 (germline): SEHNR, FQNEAQ (reference sequence). CDR3 protein: CASPNPGLAINEQFF. The CDR3 region has the DNA TGTGCCAGCCCTAACCCAGGACTAGCGATTAATGAGCAGTTCTTC.

V gene TRBV2 combines with J gene TRBJ1-6, with TRBD1 as a possible D gene (5 bases). Germline CDR1 reads SNHLY; CDR2 reads FYNNEI. CDR3 size: 13 residues. The V and J ends lost 5 bases and 13 bases respectively, with 15 bases between them. The CDR3 loop is CASSLRDGRPLHF. The CDR3, as DNA: TGTGCCAGCAGTCTCAGGGATGGTCGGCCCCTCCACTTT. Variable domain in full (rest from reference TRBV2 and TRBJ1-6): EPEVTQTPSHQVTQMGQEVILRCVPISNHLYFYWYRQILGQKVEFLVSFYNNEISEKSEIFDDQFSVERPDGSNFTLKIRSTKLEDSAMYFCASSLRDGRPLHFGNGTRLTVT.

The chain is built from TRBV29-1 and TRBJ2-1, with D perhaps TRBD1 or TRBD2 (5 bases each). Germline V gives CDR1 SQVTM, CDR2 ANQGSEA. CDR3 length: 14 amino acids. Trimming pared 3 bases from V and 6 bases from J, leaving 15 bases between. CDR3 sequence: CSVELWGTGNEQFF. CDR3 bases: TGCAGCGTTGAGCTATGGGGGACGGGCAATGAGCAGTTCTTC.

This clonotype was detected once. The CDR3 carries no conserved terminal phenylalanine or tryptophan, so it likely arises from a read error. V usage is TRBV2 and J usage is TRBJ2-3; TRBD2 agrees at 8 bases. The junction had 7 bases not matched to a gene; V was cut back by 6 bases and J by 2 bases. This CDR3 spans 15 amino acids. Germline-derived CDR1 and CDR2 are SNHLY and FYNNEI. CDR3 in DNA: TGTGCCAGCAGCGGGGGGGGGGCCTTCACAGATACGCAGTATATT. This codes for CASSGGGAFTDTQYI.

This clonotype turned up a few times. This chain links TRBV7-9 with TRBJ1-1; D unclear. CDR1 and CDR2 from the germline V gene are SEHNR and FQNEAQ (reference sequence). Trimming pared 1 base from V and 2 bases from J, leaving 11 bases between. The CDR3 has 15 residues. The CDR3 spells CASSLGTGANTEAFF. Written as DNA, the CDR3 is TGTGCCAGCAGCTTAGGTACGGGTGCCAACACTGAAGCTTTCTTT.

This clonotype occurred many times. The chain has TRBV12-3 or TRBV12-4 and TRBJ1-2; TRBD1 aligns across 8 bases. The CDR3 is 14 residues long. The V segment lost 1 base and the J segment 6 bases; nucleotides outside the gene matches: 4. CDR3 in DNA: TGTGCCAGCAGTTTAGTGACAGGGGAGAATGGCTACACCTTC. Amino acids: CASSLVTGENGYTF.

This clonotype was observed a handful of times. The genes are TRBV7-9 and TRBJ1-3; D ambiguous. CDR3 length equals 18 residues. Trimming left V 6 bases short and J 0 bases short, with 21 bases between. The germline CDR1 and CDR2 sequences are SEHNR and FQNEAQ (reference sequence). The CDR3 DNA sequence: TGTGCCAGCAGTTCACCGAAGGACTCTTCGAGCTCTGGAAACACCATATATTTT. Encoded protein: CASSSPKDSSSSGNTIYF.

This clonotype was counted a few times. The chain links TRBV5-6 to TRBJ2-7; 10 nucleotides match TRBD1. The CDR3 sequence is 15 residues long. The V gene end was trimmed by 0 bases and the J gene end by 3 bases; junction bases not matched to a gene: 3. Looked up from germline, CDR1 is SGHDT and CDR2 is YYEEEE. Written as DNA, the CDR3 is TGTGCCAGCAGCTTGGACGGACAGGGGGACTACGAGCAGTACTTC. It is translated as CASSLDGQGDYEQYF. The whole variable domain, remainder taken from reference TRBV5-6 and TRBJ2-7, is DAGVTQSPTHLIKTRGQQVTLRCSPKSGHDTVSWYQQALGQGPQFIFQYYEEEERQRGNFPDRFSGHQFPNYSSELNVNALLLGDSALYLCASSLDGQGDYEQYFGPGTRLTVT.

V and J are TRBV9 and TRBJ1-2; no clear D. The CDR3 spans 12 residues. In germline, CDR1 is SGDLS, CDR2 YYNGEE. Trimming took off 7 bases at V and 8 bases at J, with 15 bases between the two ends. The CDR3, as DNA: TGTGCCAGCGGCCAGCGGACTTGGGGCTACACCTTC. It encodes CASGQRTWGYTF.

This clonotype was counted a few times. The CDR3 protein is CASSQDSIVGIADTQYF. Here the CDR3 DNA reads TGCGCCAGCAGCCAAGATTCGATTGTAGGGATAGCAGATACGCAGTATTTT. The rearrangement joins TRBV4-1 to TRBJ2-3; D uncertain. CDR1 and CDR2 from the germline V gene are MGHRA and YSYEKL. The CDR3 spans 17 residues. Trimming took off 0 bases at V and 4 bases at J, with 17 bases between the two ends.

The CDR3 is CASSYSMKQGGLSYNEQFF. The CDR3 DNA reads TGTGCCAGCAGTTACTCGATGAAGCAGGGGGGCCTCTCCTACAATGAGCAGTTCTTC. This chain uses TRBV6-6 with TRBJ2-1; D may be TRBD1 (7 bases). The V end was cut by 0 bases, the J end by 0 bases, with 18 bases between. In germline, CDR1 is MNHNY, CDR2 SVGAGI (reference sequence). The CDR3 loop spans 19 amino acids.